Here is one T cell receptor beta chain with its context. Its antigen is currently not known. No base quality values were provided; no much bigger clone lies one nucleotide off. This sample was included in a study of CD8+CD57+ T cells in acquired aplastic anemia (dated by TCRdb to about 2018). With regard to the full study: On average, sorted CD4+ and CD8+ cells yielded around 3.4 ug of extracted DNA, with a range of roughly 0.17 to 27.4 ug. Healthy donor samples averaged approximately 10 million reads for CD4+ and around 12 million for CD8+ cells. The research as a whole found: Patients and healthy controls showed no significant difference in CD8+ Simpson's diversity (P=0.060). About 28 CD8+ CDR3 sequences were found in both patients and controls but appeared to be highly expressed in patients and within the immunodominant clones of the patients.

In the study, sorted CD4+ and CD8+ blood T cells from patients with severe aplastic anemia and from healthy subjects underwent deep sequencing of TCR repertoires. Ficoll-Paque density gradient centrifugation was used to isolate peripheral blood mononuclear cells. Before DNA extraction, CD4+ and CD8+ T cells were sorted by FACS or by magnetic beads. There are 16 amino acids in the CDR3, from cysteine to phenylalanine inclusive. Of the read, only the CDR3 DNA is kept; its 48 bases are in frame from base 1. The germline V and J ends show losses of 4 bases and 4 bases respectively, and no gene match explains 11 bases of the junction. Via the germline V gene, CDR1 is SGHRS and CDR2 YFSETQ. Genomic DNA served as template for TCR beta VDJ combination and CDR3 sequence profiling. An Illumina HiSeq 2000 was used for TCR repertoire sequencing. The authors' pipeline ran thus. Repertoire assessment relied on Simpson's diversity index, CDR3 size and DJ length profiles, and TRBV/TRBJ rearrangement plots. The immunodominant clone was defined as the most abundant DNA sequence in deep sequencing data. CDR3 amino acid sequences were checked for sharing across subjects and were also compared against the VDJdb database and published repertoires. The raw public data were reprocessed by TCRdb itself: fastp quality trimming at Q25, MiXCR clonotype calling, in-frame beta chains only. Rows are combined by CDR3 protein, so each entry shows the most common genes and DNA. The V and J calls reflect TCRdb's pipeline rather than the authors' work. Counted in this sample were some 200,000 distinct CDR3 sequences; 30% to 40% of them appeared once. Roughly 1.1% of the sample comes from the top ten.

In this chain, TRBV5-1 is recombined with TRBJ2-5; TRBD1 matches 9 bases in the middle. The material sequenced was sorted CD4+, CD8+, or CD8+CD57+ T cells (not recorded which) from PBMCs. The receptor's source is a human donor in good health, serving as a control. The CDR3 sequence is CASSEGGTGSVETQYF. At the DNA level, the sequence is TGCGCCAGCAGCGAAGGGGGGACAGGGTCAGTAGAGACCCAGTACTTC.